Below, one T cell receptor (beta chain) is given with its context. The antigen it recognizes is unknown. No per-base quality is available; no much larger clone lies one base away. The data stem from a study of CD8+ T cells in alopecia areata (dated by TCRdb to 2017 to 2018). For the wider study: Treated patients were enrolled in an open-label pilot trial of oral tofacitinib at 5 to 10 mg twice daily for moderate-to-severe alopecia areata. Disease severity in treated patients was measured with the SALT score, which quantifies the percentage of affected scalp surface area. In humans, TCRbeta sequencing was performed on scalp tissue and on sorted CD4+ and CD8+ peripheral blood T cells from healthy controls and from patients with patchy or totalis/universalis alopecia areata. Tofacitinib-treated patients had biopsies at baseline and at 4 and 24 weeks of treatment, with a later scalp biopsy in several patients. Patients received tofacitinib for 6 to 18 months and were then followed off drug for 6 months to check for delayed response and recurrence. Amplification of TCRbeta CDR3 regions was done by immunoSEQ multiplex PCR using 35 Vbeta forward primers and 13 Jbeta reverse primers. High-throughput TCRbeta sequencing was used to examine T cell clonal expansion in alopecia areata in both the C3H/HeJ mouse model and human patients. RNA was obtained with the PAXgene miRNA kit for fixed scalp, the miRNeasy kit for PBMCs, and the RNeasy kit for mouse skin. Clonality in the scalp was compared among normal scalp (n=4), patchy alopecia areata scalp (n=8), and alopecia totalis/universalis scalp (n=8).

CDR1 and CDR2, per the germline V gene, are SGHRS and YFSETQ. V and J are truncated by 4 bases and 3 bases respectively, leaving an intervening sequence of 6 bases. Inclusive of the bounding cysteine and phenylalanine, the CDR3 is 12 residues long. The CDR3 DNA has 36 bases and is translated from base 1. The treatment or condition label of this sample denotes: oral pan-JAK inhibitor, 5-10 mg twice daily. Peripheral blood and lesional scalp punch biopsies were obtained from patients with alopecia areata. PBMCs were separated by density centrifugation and stained for CD3, CD4 and CD8, after which CD4+ and CD8+ T cells were sorted on a FACSAria. Results and caveats for the whole study, not just this receptor: Compared with normal scalp, lesional scalp had higher clonality and more expanded CD8+ clones, particularly in alopecia totalis/universalis, a pattern that suggests antigenic drive. Because the treated cohort was small and included a single nonresponder, larger studies are needed to assess links between baseline CD8+ expansion and response. Unlike mouse skin, which is dominated by gammadelta T cells, normal human skin has resident alphabeta T cells that are also sequenced, and this complicates analysis of the scalp TCR repertoire. Tofacitinib significantly decreased scalp clonality and the number of expanded CD8+ clones among the top 100 scalp clones. During tofacitinib treatment, many expanded lesional clones stuck around in both scalp and blood, and this persistence may partly explain why relapse happens after treatment is stopped. Shared TCR sequences between patients were less evident than in mice, which may be partly attributable to HLA diversity in the patient population.

Libraries were made using the immunoSEQ multiplex PCR assay. To provide template for TCR sequencing, every sample had RNA extracted and reverse transcribed into cDNA. SuperScript III was used for first-strand cDNA synthesis, primed with a 2:1 mix of oligo-dT and random hexamers. A synthetic immune receptor repertoire was used to measure amplification bias, and any remaining bias was corrected computationally. On the study's bioinformatics: Raw reads were preprocessed to remove errors, and CDR3 was defined by IMGT conventions from the conserved cysteine to phenylalanine. To get clonality, Shannon entropy was normalized by log2 of the number of productive unique TCRs and the result was subtracted from 1. Whether each scalp clone was CD4 or CD8 was inferred by checking scalp TCRbeta sequences against the CD4 and CD8 repertoires from sorted blood. The table comes from immuneACCESS by way of TCRdb, which keeps in-frame sequences with V and J called. Part of the clones is missing from these tables; in studies checked, under half for an unresolved V gene and the rest for unknown reasons. That table supplies the V and J calls and clone size; D and trimming were determined from the DNA. Present in this sample are approximately 210,000 clones, around 65% of which were seen just once. Together, the top ten hold 1.2% of the sample.

The chain couples TRBV5-1 to TRBJ2-3; no confident D gene assignment can be made. The input for sequencing was CD4+ T cells sorted from blood, taken around week 44, from a patient treated with tofacitinib. The sequence was collected from a human donor with alopecia areata. In nucleotide form, the sequence is TGCGCCAGCAGCAAGACAACAGATACGCAGTATTTT. Translated, this gives CASSKTTDTQYF.